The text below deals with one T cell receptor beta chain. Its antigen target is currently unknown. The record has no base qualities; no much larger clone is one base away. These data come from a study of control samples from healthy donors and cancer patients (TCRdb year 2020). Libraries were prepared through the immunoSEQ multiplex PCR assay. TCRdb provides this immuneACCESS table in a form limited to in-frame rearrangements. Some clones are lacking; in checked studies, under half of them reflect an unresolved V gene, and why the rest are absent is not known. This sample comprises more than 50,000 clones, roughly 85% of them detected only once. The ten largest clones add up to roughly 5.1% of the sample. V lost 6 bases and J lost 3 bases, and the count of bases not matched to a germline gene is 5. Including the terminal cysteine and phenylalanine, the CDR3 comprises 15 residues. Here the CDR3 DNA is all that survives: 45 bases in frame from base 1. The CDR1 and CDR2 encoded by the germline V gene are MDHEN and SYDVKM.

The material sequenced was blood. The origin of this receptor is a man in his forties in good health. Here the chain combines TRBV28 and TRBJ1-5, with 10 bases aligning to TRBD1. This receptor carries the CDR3 CASRGQGFYNQPQHF. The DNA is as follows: TGTGCCAGCAGGGGACAGGGGTTTTACAATCAGCCCCAGCATTTT.